This entry lists 2 T cell receptor beta chains sequenced from one sample in a study of T cell responses to AZD1222 COVID-19 vaccine. Sequenced by immunoSEQ multiplex PCR; TCRdb stores in-frame clones only, minus some. Here the sample spans about 110,000 clones, around 84% being singletons. Sequencing was performed on peripheral blood, taken on day 0 of AZD1222 vaccination. The receptors stem from an adult in good health.

This clone was detected only once. The V and J genes are TRBV9 and TRBJ2-1; perhaps TRBD1 as D (6 bases). V lost 0 bases to trimming and J lost 1 base, with 11 bases between them. Per the germline V gene, CDR1 is SGDLS and CDR2 is YYNGEE. The CDR3 covers 16 residues. In nucleotides, the CDR3 is TGTGCCAGCAGCGTAGCAGGGGTAAGGTCCTACAATGAGCAGTTCTTC. It translates to CASSVAGVRSYNEQFF. Looking up the rest from reference TRBV9 and TRBJ2-1 gives the full variable domain: DSGVTQTPKHLITATGQRVTLRCSPRSGDLSVYWYQQSLDQGLQFLIQYYNGEERAKGNILERFSAQQFPDLHSELNLSSLELGDSALYFCASSVAGVRSYNEQFFGPGTRLTVL.

The rearrangement joins TRBV6-5 to TRBJ1-2, with 8 bases that match TRBD1. Losses at the gene ends were 7 bases for V and 5 bases for J; bases not matched to a gene: 3. This CDR3 comprises 12 residues. The V gene's germline CDR1 is MNHEY and CDR2 SVGAGI. This CDR3 is CASTRQGYGYTF. As DNA, the CDR3 is TGTGCCAGCACCCGACAGGGGTATGGCTACACCTTC.